These 20 T cell receptor beta chains originate from one sample sequenced in a study of CXCR3-negative and CXCR3-positive naive CD8 T cells. UMI labels and 5' RACE were used to prepare the TRB cDNA libraries. After re-calling the 5' RACE reads, TCRdb lists one entry per CDR3 protein, DNA absent. The sample table sets out 100,000 to 150,000 distinct CDR3 sequences. The specimen was naive CXCR3- CD8+ T cells from blood. As to subset: CD45RO-CCR7+CD27+CD95- naive CD8+ T cells lacking CXCR3 (TNR3-). These receptor sequences come from a human donor in good health. Some clones in this sample may be carry-over from other donors' samples.

The chain combines TRBV4-3 with TRBJ2-7; the TCRdb call, TRBD1, lacks DNA for checking. CDR1 is LGHNA, CDR2 YSLEER, per germline. CDR3 length equals 15 residues. CDR3 sequence: CASSQDGGASYEQYF.

V gene TRBV10-3 combines with J gene TRBJ2-1; TCRdb outputs TRBD1, but without DNA this stays unchecked. CDR3 length: 14 residues. Germline loops: CDR1 ENHRY, CDR2 SYGVKD. The CDR3 protein is CAISEPGTGSEQFF.

The chain carries TRBV3-1 and TRBJ2-7; TCRdb returns TRBD2, unconfirmable since there is no DNA. CDR3 length: 13 amino acids. Germline V gives CDR1 LGHDT, CDR2 YNNKEL (reference sequence). The CDR3 spells CASQLAGEYEQYF.

The CDR3 loop is CSVEVSGIYEQYF. The rearrangement uses TRBV29-1 and TRBJ2-7; TCRdb's assignment of TRBD1 cannot be checked, as there is no DNA. The CDR3 contains 13 residues. The germline CDR1 and CDR2 sequences are SQVTM and ANQGSEA.

The CDR3 loop is CSAQTSYTGELFF. The chain has TRBV29-1 and TRBJ2-2; TCRdb designates TRBD2, a call that cannot be tested without DNA. This CDR3 is 13 amino acids long. CDR1 and CDR2 from the germline V gene are SQVTM and ANQGSEA.

The V gene is TRBV11-2, the J gene TRBJ2-1; TCRdb reports TRBD2, a call that lacks DNA to check it against. This CDR3 comprises 13 residues. Germline V gene data show CDR1 as SGHAT and CDR2 as FQNNGV. The CDR3: CASSRSSPNEQFF.

The chain combines TRBV12-3 or TRBV12-4 with TRBJ2-1; the TCRdb call, TRBD1, lacks DNA for checking. The CDR3 has 17 amino acids. This CDR3 reads CASSPGGESGAYNEQFF.

The chain carries TRBV9 and TRBJ1-1. Germline CDR1 and CDR2: SGDLS and YYNGEE. The CDR3 extends over 13 amino acids. CDR3 sequence: CASSSGLNTEAFF.

The rearrangement links TRBV6-4 to TRBJ1-2; TCRdb designates TRBD1, a call that cannot be tested without DNA. The length of the CDR3 is 15 residues. Germline CDR1 reads MRHNA; CDR2 reads SNTAGT. The CDR3 sequence is CASRARTAPFYGYTF.

The chain links TRBV12-3 or TRBV12-4 to TRBJ2-7. The CDR3 runs 14 residues. CDR3 loop: CASSLDIDLYEQYF.

The rearrangement uses TRBV20-1 and TRBJ1-1; absent DNA, TCRdb's TRBD1 call cannot be checked. Per the germline V gene, CDR1 is DFQATT and CDR2 is SNEGSKA (reference sequence). The CDR3 has 16 residues. This CDR3 reads CSARAYRGQGTAEAFF.

The rearrangement uses TRBV20-1 and TRBJ2-1; TCRdb's D gene call, TRBD1, goes unchecked for lack of DNA. The CDR3 consists of 12 residues. Germline-derived CDR1 and CDR2 are DFQATT and SNEGSKA (reference sequence). The CDR3 reads CRARRQGGEQFF.

The chain couples TRBV7-9 to TRBJ2-7; TCRdb gives TRBD2 as the D gene, but with no DNA this cannot be confirmed. Germline lookup yields CDR1 SEHNR and CDR2 FQNEAQ (reference sequence). This CDR3 spans 16 amino acids. The CDR3 spells CASSYPGTSGIYEQYF.

The CDR3 protein is CASSYFRQPSSYEQYF. The chain links TRBV6-6 to TRBJ2-7. The CDR3 sequence is 16 residues long. CDR1 is MNHNY, CDR2 SVGAGI, per germline (reference sequence).

The chain couples TRBV6-6 to TRBJ2-5. The CDR3 contains 14 residues. Germline CDR1 reads MNHNY; CDR2 reads SVGAGI (reference sequence). CDR3 sequence: CASSYSIKLETQYF.

The chain couples TRBV28 to TRBJ2-7; there is no DNA to check the TCRdb D call of TRBD2. Germline V gene lookup returns CDR1 MDHEN and CDR2 SYDVKM. This CDR3 contains 16 residues. CDR3 loop: CASSLYQLAGDYEQYF.

The chain uses TRBV2 and TRBJ1-1. The CDR3 has 13 residues. Germline values: CDR1 SNHLY, CDR2 FYNNEI. This CDR3 is CASSEYGNTEAFF.

CDR3: CASSQDALVYEQYF. This chain uses TRBV4-2 with TRBJ2-7; TCRdb indicates TRBD2, and absent DNA this call remains unverified. The CDR3 is made up of 14 amino acids. CDR1 LGHNA and CDR2 YNFKEQ come from the germline V gene.

V and J are TRBV28 and TRBJ2-1; the TCRdb D gene call, TRBD2, has no DNA to confirm it. The V gene's germline CDR1 is MDHEN and CDR2 SYDVKM. The CDR3 covers 14 residues. CDR3 region: CASSLTSGHSEQFF.

CDR3 sequence: CASSSYQGSYEQYF. The chain joins TRBV5-1 to TRBJ2-7; the D call from TCRdb, TRBD1, cannot be confirmed without DNA. Germline lookup yields CDR1 SGHRS and CDR2 YFSETQ. CDR3 length: 14 amino acids. Together with reference TRBV5-1 and TRBJ2-7, the CDR3 gives the full variable domain: KAGVTQTPRYLIKTRGQQVTLSCSPISGHRSVSWYQQTPGQGLQFLFEYFSETQRNKGNFPGRFSGRQFSNSRSEMNVSTLELGDSALYLCASSSYQGSYEQYFGPGTRLTVT.